Detailed here is one T cell receptor beta chain. Germline V gene lookup returns CDR1 SGHAT and CDR2 FQNNGV. The CDR3 sequence is 14 residues long. With 7 bases removed from V and 4 bases from J, the gap between germline ends came to 17 bases. The data stem from a study of cytomegalovirus exposure and HLA in healthy donors. The PCR made use of 60 Vbeta and 13 Jbeta primers. The assay was immunoSEQ multiplex PCR, and TCRdb's table has in-frame clones only and misses some. The ten top clones account for 22%, within a sample of just over 20,000 clones. V is TRBV11-2 and J is TRBJ2-7; TRBD2 might be the D (5 bases). Sequencing was carried out using PBMCs. The clonotype originates from a man between 60 and 70 years old in good health and CMV-seropositive. In DNA, the CDR3 is TGTGCCAGCACCCTAGGCTACGGGGTGTACGAGCAGTACTTC. This codes for CASTLGYGVYEQYF.